These 3 T cell receptor beta chains were sequenced from one sample in a study of human T cells and chemical hapten exposure. Regarding time point: patch test 1, 2 weeks after DPC sensitization. Noted treatment: therapeutic diphenylcyclopropenone sensitization with weekly scalp DPC. TCRdb redid the calling of the RACE reads with MiXCR, one entry per CDR3 protein. This table holds around 340,000 distinct CDR3 sequences, 6% to 8.5% found once. Sequencing was performed on whole blood, taken in connection with sensitization to the hapten diphenylcyclopropenone (DPC). The source of these receptors is a woman aged 18-29 years with alopecia areata. Some clones in this sample may be carry-over from other donors' samples.

This chain links TRBV12-3 or TRBV12-4 with TRBJ1-1; no clear D gene. The CDR3 spans 13 residues. The V gene lost 3 bases and the J gene lost 8 bases, with 13 bases spanning the gap. For the CDR3, the DNA is TGTGCCAGCAGTTTTAACGGAGGGAGGGAAGCTTTCTTT. Translating gives CASSFNGGREAFF.

V is TRBV20-1 and J is TRBJ1-3; the match to TRBD1 covers 10 bases. CDR1 and CDR2 (germline): DFQATT, SNEGSKA (reference sequence). The CDR3 has 15 amino acids. Trimming removed 1 base from V and 8 bases from J; junction bases left unmatched: 8. CDR3 residues: CSARVNRDRGDTIYF. CDR3 DNA: TGCAGTGCTAGAGTAAACCGGGACAGGGGAGACACCATATATTTT.

This clonotype has only a few counts. This chain links TRBV29-1 with TRBJ2-3; D ambiguous. Looked up from germline, CDR1 is SQVTM and CDR2 is ANQGSEA. The CDR3 runs to 13 residues. V was shortened by 6 bases and J by 1 base, with 11 bases between the two germline ends. CDR3 DNA sequence: TGCAGCGTCATCTACCGGGGCACAGATACGCAGTATTTT. Translated: CSVIYRGTDTQYF.